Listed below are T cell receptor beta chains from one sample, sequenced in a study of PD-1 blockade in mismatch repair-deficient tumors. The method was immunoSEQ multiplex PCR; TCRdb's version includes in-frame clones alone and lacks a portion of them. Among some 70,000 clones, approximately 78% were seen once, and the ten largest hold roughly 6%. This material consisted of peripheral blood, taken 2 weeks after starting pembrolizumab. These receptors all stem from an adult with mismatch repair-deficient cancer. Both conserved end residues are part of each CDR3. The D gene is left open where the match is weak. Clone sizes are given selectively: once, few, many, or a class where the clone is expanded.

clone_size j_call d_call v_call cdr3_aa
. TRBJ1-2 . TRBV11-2 CASSLDHLGGSFYGYTF
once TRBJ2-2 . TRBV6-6 CASTKNRGGHTGELFF
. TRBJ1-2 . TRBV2 CASSGQGTGYTF
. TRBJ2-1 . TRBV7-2 CASSRDFLEQFF
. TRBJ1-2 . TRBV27 CASSLQPNYGYTF
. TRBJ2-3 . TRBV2 CASRTGTLDTDTQYF
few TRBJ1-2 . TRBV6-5 CASSLITGDGYTF
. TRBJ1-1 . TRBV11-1 CASSQGGTEAFF
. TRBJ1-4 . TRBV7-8 CASSLVPRTVATNEKLFF
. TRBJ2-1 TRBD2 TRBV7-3 CASSLGLAGVQEQFF
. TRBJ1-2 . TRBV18 CASSPDSNSYGYTF
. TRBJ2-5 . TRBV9 CASSVEAGPEKTQYF
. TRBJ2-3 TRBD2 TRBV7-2 CASSLVATSGRIGDTQYF
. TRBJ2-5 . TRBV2 CASSETGGGSQYF
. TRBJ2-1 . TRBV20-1 CSQDLYNEQFF
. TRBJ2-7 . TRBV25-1 CASSDRGGPPYEQYF
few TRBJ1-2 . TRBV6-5 CASSYSKQFYGYTF
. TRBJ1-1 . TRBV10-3 CAISEGQMNTEAFF